A single sample gave rise to the 24 T cell receptor beta chains below, sequenced in a study of neurological immune-mediated disorders. MiXCR, applied by TCRdb to the 5' RACE reads, yields one record per CDR3 protein. The sample includes tens of thousands of distinct CDR3 sequences, roughly 14% seen only once; the top ten take 25% to 30%. Sequencing input: PBMCs. Receptors were obtained from a woman between 45 and 60 years old with HTLV-1-associated myelopathy (HAM/TSP).

This clonotype was counted many times. This chain uses TRBV5-5 with TRBJ2-1; TRBD1 is a possible D gene (6 bases). V lost 0 bases and J lost 4, with 14 bases in between. The germline CDR1 and CDR2 sequences are SGHKS and YYEKEE (reference sequence). The CDR3 has 16 amino acids. CDR3 DNA: TGTGCCAGCAGCTTGGGGACAGACCTATTATACAATGAGCAGTTCTTC. Its translation: CASSLGTDLLYNEQFF.

This clonotype was recorded at least ten times. V gene TRBV28 combines with J gene TRBJ2-5, with D possibly being TRBD2 (6 bases). CDR3 length: 11 amino acids. Germline loops: CDR1 MDHEN, CDR2 SYDVKM. The V gene lost 8 bases and the J gene lost 5 bases, with 9 bases spanning the gap. CDR3 sequence reads: CASEGRETQYF. The CDR3 DNA reads TGTGCCAGCGAGGGGAGGGAGACCCAGTACTTC. The variable domain in full, completed from reference TRBV28 and TRBJ2-5, reads DVKVTQSSRYLVKRTGEKVFLECVQDMDHENMFWYRQDPGLGLRLIYFSYDVKMKEKGDIPEGYSVSREKKERFSLILESASTNQTSMYLCASEGRETQYFGPGTRLLVL.

This clonotype was seen repeatedly, ten times or more. CDR3 amino acids: CASGTGGIDEQFF. The DNA of the CDR3 is TGTGCCAGCGGGACAGGGGGCATCGATGAGCAGTTCTTC. The V and J genes are TRBV7-8 and TRBJ2-1; 12 bases line up with TRBD1. There are 13 residues in the CDR3. Germline assignment: CDR1 SGHVS and CDR2 FQNEAQ. Losses at the gene ends were 8 bases for V and 8 bases for J; bases not matched to a gene: 4.

This clonotype was counted at least ten times. The CDR3 loop reads CASSFMQGADYGYTF. The CDR3 DNA follows: TGTGCCAGCAGTTTCATGCAGGGGGCGGATTATGGCTACACCTTC. The chain couples TRBV27 to TRBJ1-2, with 8 bases aligning to TRBD1. The CDR3 spans 15 residues. CDR1 MNHEY and CDR2 SMNVEV come from the germline V gene (reference sequence). The V gene end was trimmed by 3 bases and the J gene end by 5 bases; junction bases not matched to a gene: 8.

This clonotype was observed at least ten times. The chain combines TRBV10-3 with TRBJ2-5; unclear D gene. This CDR3 contains 13 residues. CDR1 is ENHRY and CDR2 is SYGVKD in the germline V gene. The V end lost 6 bases, the J end lost 4 bases, and 12 bases lay between the germline ends. CDR3 DNA: TGTGCCATCAGGGTTTCCCCGGGAGAGACCCAGTACTTC. Amino acid sequence: CAIRVSPGETQYF.

This clonotype was detected many times. This chain links TRBV7-2 with TRBJ1-1; 7 nucleotides align to TRBD1. Germline-derived CDR1 and CDR2 are SGHTA and FQGNSA. Unmatched junction bases numbered 6, after V lost 5 bases and J lost 0 bases. This CDR3 comprises 15 residues. This chain's CDR3 is CASSMSQGMNTEAFF. CDR3 sequence (DNA): TGTGCCAGCAGCATGTCACAGGGGATGAACACTGAAGCTTTCTTT.

Ten or more counts support this clonotype. V is TRBV7-2 and J is TRBJ2-1; 8 bases agree with TRBD2. The V gene end was trimmed by 1 base and the J gene end by 4 bases; junction bases not matched to a gene: 3. Per germline, CDR1 SGHTA and CDR2 FQGNSA. This CDR3 is 15 amino acids long. The CDR3 DNA sequence: TGTGCCAGCAGCTTAGAGGTAGCGGGATACAATGAGCAGTTCTTC. This codes for CASSLEVAGYNEQFF.

This clonotype was seen ten or more times. This chain uses TRBV7-9 with TRBJ1-4, with 7 bases lining up with TRBD1. The V gene's germline CDR1 is SEHNR and CDR2 FQNEAQ (reference sequence). The CDR3 runs to 12 residues. V lost 4 bases and J lost 14; bases outside the gene matches: 7. CDR3 amino acids: CASSYLDRDLFF. The DNA of the CDR3 is TGTGCCAGCAGCTACCTTGACAGGGACCTGTTTTTT.

Only a few counts were recorded for this clonotype. This chain uses TRBV6-6 with TRBJ2-1; 7 positions agree with TRBD1. V lost 0 bases, J lost 10 bases, and 3 bases stayed unmatched. The CDR3 covers 13 residues. Germline CDR1 MNHNY, CDR2 SVGAGI (reference sequence). The CDR3 protein is CASSYSDRVEQFF. The CDR3 nucleotides read TGTGCCAGCAGTTACTCCGACAGGGTCGAGCAGTTCTTC.

This clonotype has a count of ten or more. V is TRBV5-1 and J is TRBJ2-1, with TRBD1 matching 7 bases. Germline CDR1 SGHRS, CDR2 YFSETQ. J gave up 0 bases and V 4 bases, and 7 bases lay outside the gene matches. The CDR3 is 16 residues long. The CDR3 DNA is TGCGCCAGCAGCCCTTCGGGACAGTTCTCCTACAATGAGCAGTTCTTC. This translates into CASSPSGQFSYNEQFF.

This clonotype was observed at least ten times. This chain uses TRBV9 with TRBJ1-2; a possible D gene is TRBD1 (6 bases). The CDR3 runs 17 residues. V lost 4 bases and J lost 2, with 21 bases in between. CDR1 and CDR2 from the germline V gene are SGDLS and YYNGEE. CDR3 sequence reads: CASSPRGGQLLNYGYTF. In nucleotides, the CDR3 is TGTGCCAGCAGCCCCCGCGGCGGACAGCTACTCAACTATGGCTACACCTTC.

In its sample, this clonotype was seen a few times. The chain has TRBV5-1 and TRBJ1-2, with a weak D call TRBD1 (5 bases). CDR1 SGHRS and CDR2 YFSETQ come from the germline V gene. Trimming stripped 6 bases from V and 5 bases from J, with 17 bases between. The CDR3 consists of 14 residues. Here the CDR3 DNA reads TGCGCCAGCAACCCGGGGGGGACGCAGTATGGCTACACCTTC. Protein product: CASNPGGTQYGYTF. Filled out from reference TRBV5-1 and TRBJ1-2, the complete variable domain reads KAGVTQTPRYLIKTRGQQVTLSCSPISGHRSVSWYQQTPGQGLQFLFEYFSETQRNKGNFPGRFSGRQFSNSRSEMNVSTLELGDSALYLCASNPGGTQYGYTFGSGTRLTVV.

This clonotype was observed many times. This chain joins TRBV20-1 and TRBJ1-2; a weak D match, TRBD1 (5 bases). This CDR3 comprises 13 residues. Germline CDR1 and CDR2: DFQATT and SNEGSKA (reference sequence). This CDR3 is CSPPGYSNYGYTF. The CDR3 nucleotides are TGCAGCCCCCCAGGGTATTCTAACTATGGCTACACCTTC.

In regard to this clonotype: A much larger clone lies a single base off, so this may be a read error. The chain couples TRBV20-1 to TRBJ2-5; D is ambiguous. Trimming left V 4 bases short and J 3 bases short, with 15 bases between. Germline V gives CDR1 DFQATT, CDR2 SNEGSKA (reference sequence). The CDR3 is 14 amino acids. The CDR3 DNA sequence: TGCAGTGCTATGGTAGTGGGGTTTGAAGAGACCCAGTACTTC. It yields the protein CSAMVVGFEETQYF.

The sample holds many counts of this clonotype. V gene TRBV3-1 combines with J gene TRBJ1-2; no firm D call. The CDR3 consists of 13 residues. V gave up 0 bases and J gave up 6 bases, with 8 bases separating them. Germline-derived CDR1 and CDR2 are LGHDT and YNNKEL (reference sequence). The CDR3 DNA sequence: TGTGCCAGCAGCCAAGATCAACGGAATGGCTACACCTTC. It codes for CASSQDQRNGYTF.

This clonotype appeared many times. The chain links TRBV20-1 to TRBJ2-6, with a tentative D call TRBD2 (6 bases). Trimming removed 1 base from V and 0 bases from J, with 13 bases in between. CDR3 length: 17 residues. Germline V gene data show CDR1 as DFQATT and CDR2 as SNEGSKA (reference sequence). CDR3 protein: CSARGKPGDSGANVLTF. The CDR3 bases are TGCAGTGCTAGAGGGAAGCCGGGGGACTCTGGGGCCAACGTCCTGACTTTC.

This clonotype came up many times. The V and J genes are TRBV5-6 and TRBJ2-3, with D tentatively TRBD1 or TRBD2 (6 bases each). This CDR3 is built from 19 residues. Germline V lookup: CDR1 SGHDT, CDR2 YYEEEE. Trimming removed 1 base from V and 9 bases from J, with 30 bases in between. In nucleotides, the CDR3 is TGTGCCAGCAGCTTGTGGGGGGCCTCGCTCAAAACGATATGGGGAACGCAGTATTTT. Translated: CASSLWGASLKTIWGTQYF.

This clonotype was recorded many times. V is TRBV7-9 and J is TRBJ2-6; possible D gene TRBD1, 6 bases. The CDR3 totals 19 residues. Germline-derived CDR1 and CDR2 are SEHNR and FQNEAQ (reference sequence). Trimming left V 4 bases short and J 4 bases short, with 23 bases between. CDR3: CASSSGSGTPRTGANVLTF. DNA for the CDR3: TGTGCCAGCAGCTCGGGATCGGGGACACCAAGAACCGGGGCCAACGTCCTGACTTTC.

This clonotype was seen many times. The rearrangement joins TRBV18 to TRBJ1-2; perhaps TRBD1 as D (5 bases). V was pared by 4 bases and J by 8 bases, with 20 bases between. The CDR3 is 15 amino acids. CDR1 and CDR2 (germline): KGHSH, LQKENI. This chain's CDR3 is CASSLERQRPGGYTF. The CDR3 nucleotides are TGTGCCAGCTCACTCGAACGACAGCGCCCCGGAGGCTACACCTTC.

This clonotype showed up many times. The chain joins TRBV9 to TRBJ2-1, with D possibly being TRBD1 (6 bases). V dropped 0 bases and J dropped 6 bases, with 13 bases sitting between them. CDR1 and CDR2 (germline): SGDLS, YYNGEE. The CDR3 runs 15 residues. The CDR3 protein is CASSVGDIGPNEQFF. CDR3 sequence (DNA): TGTGCCAGCAGCGTAGGGGACATCGGACCCAATGAGCAGTTCTTC.

The table lists this clonotype with many counts. The V and J genes are TRBV11-2 and TRBJ2-1; D is uncertain. The V gene lost 1 base and the J gene lost 8 bases, with 12 bases spanning the gap. Germline CDR1 is SGHAT and CDR2 is FQNNGV. The CDR3 spans 14 residues. CDR3 nucleotide sequence: TGTGCCAGCAGCTTAGGAACCGGTTCCCATGAGCAGTTCTTC. This codes for CASSLGTGSHEQFF.

This clonotype was seen a single time. The chain couples TRBV20-1 to TRBJ2-3; D may be TRBD2 (6 bases). This CDR3 comprises 16 residues. Trimming took off 5 bases at V and 11 bases at J, with 29 bases between the two ends. Germline V gene sequence: CDR1 DFQATT, CDR2 SNEGSKA (reference sequence). CDR3 bases: TGCAGTGCTCCCCGCGGGGCGAATACTAGCACAGATGAGCAGTATTTT. It specifies CSAPRGANTSTDEQYF.

This clonotype was observed at least ten times. The chain combines TRBV20-1 with TRBJ2-3; D gene uncertain. The V gene lost 7 bases and the J gene lost 6 bases, with 11 bases spanning the gap. This CDR3 spans 11 amino acids. The germline CDR1 and CDR2 sequences are DFQATT and SNEGSKA (reference sequence). Written as DNA, the CDR3 is TGCAGTGAGTCGAGGCAGGATACGCAGTATTTT. Translated, it gives CSESRQDTQYF.

This clonotype was counted many times. The chain employs TRBV7-2 and TRBJ2-5, with D perhaps matching TRBD1 or TRBD2 (5 bases each). Germline CDR1 reads SGHTA; CDR2 reads FQGNSA. This CDR3 is 15 amino acids long. V lost 1 base and J lost 0, with 9 bases in between. CDR3 protein: CASSLGGTYQETQYF. The CDR3 DNA follows: TGTGCCAGCAGCTTAGGGGGGACGTACCAAGAGACCCAGTACTTC.